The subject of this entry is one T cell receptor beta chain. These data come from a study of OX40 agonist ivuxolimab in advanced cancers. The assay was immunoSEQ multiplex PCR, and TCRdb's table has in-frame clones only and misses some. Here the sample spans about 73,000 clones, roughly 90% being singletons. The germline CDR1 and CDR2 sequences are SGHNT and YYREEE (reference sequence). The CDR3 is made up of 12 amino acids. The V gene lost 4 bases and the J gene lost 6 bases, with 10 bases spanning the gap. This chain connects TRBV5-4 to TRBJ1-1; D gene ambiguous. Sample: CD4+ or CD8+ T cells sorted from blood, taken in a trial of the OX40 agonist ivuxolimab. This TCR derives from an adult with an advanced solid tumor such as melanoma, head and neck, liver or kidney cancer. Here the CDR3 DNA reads TGTGCCAGCAGCACATGGGGATCTGAAGCTTTCTTT. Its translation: CASSTWGSEAFF.